Each of the 31 T cell receptor beta chains below was sequenced from the same sample in a study of response to subunit inactivated influenza vaccine. TCRdb re-called the RT-PCR reads with MiXCR, one entry per CDR3 protein. Counted here are almost 250,000 distinct CDR3 sequences, more than 10% occurring once; the ten biggest clones make up 7.8%. The material was non-naive T cells sorted from PBMCs, obtained 14 to 15 days before vaccination. Receptors originate from a man aged 50 to 59 who received an inactivated influenza vaccine.

This clonotype turned up a few times. The V and J genes are TRBV7-2 and TRBJ2-1; TRBD2 is a possible D gene (6 bases). The CDR3 is 16 amino acids. Between the trimmed V and J ends, which lost 1 base and 2 bases, there was a span of 12 bases. Germline values: CDR1 SGHTA, CDR2 FQGNSA. The CDR3 is CASSLVTGVPYNEQFF. In DNA, the CDR3 is TGTGCCAGCAGCTTAGTGACGGGGGTACCCTACAATGAGCAGTTCTTC.

This clonotype was found a few times. This chain connects TRBV4-1 to TRBJ2-5; D may be TRBD2 (5 bases). Germline CDR1 is MGHRA and CDR2 is YSYEKL. The CDR3 is made up of 16 amino acids. V lost 0 bases, J lost 4 bases, and 15 bases lay in between. DNA of the CDR3: TGCGCCAGCAGCCAAGAAAGGGCGGCCACTAGAGAGACCCAGTACTTC. Its protein is CASSQERAATRETQYF.

This clonotype was seen many times. The V gene is TRBV7-2, the J gene TRBJ2-1; TRBD2 agrees at 8 bases. V lost 1 base, J lost 8 bases, and 7 bases stayed unmatched. Per germline, CDR1 SGHTA and CDR2 FQGNSA. This CDR3 has 15 amino acids. In DNA form, the CDR3 reads TGTGCCAGCAGCTTAGAAGGCGGGGGGAAATATGAGCAGTTCTTC. Residues: CASSLEGGGKYEQFF.

The chain employs TRBV6-1 and TRBJ2-7; tentatively, D is TRBD2 (6 bases). There are 13 residues in the CDR3. Looked up from germline, CDR1 is MNHNS and CDR2 is SASEGT. The ends were cut back, 6 bases at V and 2 bases at J, with 11 bases in the middle. The CDR3 nucleotides read TGTGCCAGCAGGGGGGGACTGGCCTACGAGCAGTACTTC. Its translation is CASRGGLAYEQYF.

This clonotype was found a few times. J is TRBJ1-6 and V is TRBV27; TRBD1 matches 9 bases. The CDR3 has 17 amino acids. The ends lost 2 bases at V and 11 bases at J; junction bases unmatched: 13. Germline lookup yields CDR1 MNHEY and CDR2 SMNVEV (reference sequence). The chain's CDR3 is CASSLTQGQGNVAPLHF. CDR3 nucleotides: TGTGCCAGCAGTTTAACCCAGGGACAGGGAAATGTGGCACCCCTCCACTTT.

This clonotype has only a few counts. The V and J genes are TRBV6-2 or TRBV6-3 and TRBJ1-5; 11 nucleotides agree with TRBD1. With V trimmed by 6 bases and J by 4 bases, 8 bases remained unmatched. Germline loops: CDR1 MNHEY, CDR2 SVGEGT. This CDR3 region has 16 residues. The CDR3 nucleotides are TGTGCCAGCAGGTCCCCGGGACAGGGGGGGAATCAGCCCCAGCATTTT. Translating gives CASRSPGQGGNQPQHF.

The chain employs TRBV7-9 and TRBJ2-1; D could derive from TRBD1 or TRBD2 (5 bases each). V lost 1 base and J 1 base, leaving 11 bases between the germline ends. The CDR3 contains 16 residues. Germline values: CDR1 SEHNR, CDR2 FQNEAQ (reference sequence). Here the CDR3 reads CASSLVGGISYNEQFF. The CDR3 region has the DNA TGTGCCAGCAGCTTAGTTGGGGGTATTTCCTACAATGAGCAGTTCTTC.

This clonotype was found a few times. The genes are TRBV5-1 and TRBJ2-5, with a tentative D call TRBD1 (6 bases). In germline, CDR1 is SGHRS, CDR2 YFSETQ. The CDR3 loop spans 14 amino acids. Trimming removed 3 bases from V and 2 bases from J, with 11 bases in between. CDR3 amino acids: CASSYSQGQETQYF. The CDR3 nucleotides are TGCGCCAGCAGCTACTCACAGGGTCAAGAGACCCAGTACTTC. The complete variable domain, with remaining parts taken from reference TRBV5-1 and TRBJ2-5, reads KAGVTQTPRYLIKTRGQQVTLSCSPISGHRSVSWYQQTPGQGLQFLFEYFSETQRNKGNFPGRFSGRQFSNSRSEMNVSTLELGDSALYLCASSYSQGQETQYFGPGTRLLVL.

This sequence joins TRBV28 and TRBJ1-5; 7 bases are shared with TRBD1. This CDR3 contains 14 residues. With 3 bases clipped from V and 5 bases from J, the junction kept 4 bases outside the gene matches. Germline values: CDR1 MDHEN, CDR2 SYDVKM. CDR3 DNA: TGTGCCAGCAGTTTCAGGCAGGGGGATCAGCCCCAGCATTTT. This sequence encodes CASSFRQGDQPQHF.

This sequence joins TRBV2 and TRBJ1-4; 9 bases match TRBD1. Germline CDR1 SNHLY, CDR2 FYNNEI. The CDR3 has 14 residues. V lost 6 bases, J lost 8 bases, and 7 bases stayed unmatched. In nucleotides, the CDR3 is TGTGCCAGCAGGGTACAGGGGGCGGGGGAAAAACTGTTTTTT. Its protein product is CASRVQGAGEKLFF.

A few counts support this clonotype. The chain is built from TRBV2 and TRBJ2-1; 7 bases are a match to TRBD1. The CDR3 length is 15 residues. Germline lookup yields CDR1 SNHLY and CDR2 FYNNEI. J lost 3 bases, V lost 7 bases, and 9 bases had no gene match. The CDR3 loop is CASIFGQVLYNEQFF. The CDR3 coding sequence is TGTGCCAGCATATTCGGACAGGTTCTCTACAATGAGCAGTTCTTC. Looking up the rest from reference TRBV2 and TRBJ2-1 gives the full variable domain: EPEVTQTPSHQVTQMGQEVILRCVPISNHLYFYWYRQILGQKVEFLVSFYNNEISEKSEIFDDQFSVERPDGSNFTLKIRSTKLEDSAMYFCASIFGQVLYNEQFFGPGTRLTVL.

CDR3 sequence reads: CASSLLTSGDYNEQFF. The CDR3, as DNA: TGTGCCAGCAGCCTCCTGACTAGCGGGGACTACAATGAGCAGTTCTTC. The V call is TRBV5-6, the J call TRBJ2-1; 11 bases are a match to TRBD2. The CDR3 runs 16 residues. The trim removed 4 bases at V and 3 bases at J, leaving 6 bases unmatched. The germline gives CDR1 SGHDT, CDR2 YYEEEE.

In its sample, this clonotype was seen a few times. The chain joins TRBV5-1 to TRBJ1-6; TRBD1 might be the D (5 bases). V was shortened by 4 bases and J by 6 bases, with 14 bases between the two germline ends. There are 15 residues in the CDR3. Germline-derived CDR1 and CDR2 are SGHRS and YFSETQ. CDR3 residues: CASSPGTQSNSPLHF. CDR3 nucleotides: TGCGCCAGCAGCCCTGGGACCCAGAGTAATTCACCCCTCCACTTT.

This clonotype has a count of ten or more. In DNA, the CDR3 is TGTGCCAGCAGCTTAGGGACTAGCGGATGGGAGACCCAGTACTTC. As protein: CASSLGTSGWETQYF. This sequence joins TRBV7-2 and TRBJ2-5; 10 nucleotides align to TRBD2. This CDR3 is 15 amino acids long. V shed 1 base and J 5 bases; nucleotides not matched to a gene: 4. CDR1 and CDR2 from the germline V gene are SGHTA and FQGNSA.

Ten or more counts support this clonotype. The gene calls are TRBV9 and TRBJ2-3; D gene unclear. V was cut by 4 bases and J by 0 bases, with 6 bases left in between. The CDR3 spans 13 residues. CDR1 is SGDLS, CDR2 YYNGEE, per germline. The CDR3 sequence: CASSPGSTDTQYF. The CDR3 nucleotides are TGTGCCAGCAGCCCTGGGAGCACAGATACGCAGTATTTT.

The V call is TRBV4-1, the J call TRBJ2-1; the match to TRBD2 covers 7 bases. Germline CDR1 is MGHRA and CDR2 is YSYEKL. The ends lost 0 bases at V and 4 bases at J; junction bases unmatched: 6. CDR3 size: 16 residues. Written as DNA, the CDR3 is TGCGCCAGCAGCCAAGAAGGAGCTAGCGGTTACAATGAGCAGTTCTTC. It is translated as CASSQEGASGYNEQFF.

CDR3 nucleotides: TGTGCCAGCAGGTGGCAGCAAGAGACCCAGTACTTC. It is translated as CASRWQQETQYF. The chain carries TRBV6-6 and TRBJ2-5; no reliable D call. V gave up 6 bases and J gave up 2 bases, with 7 bases separating them. This CDR3 region has 12 residues. From germline, CDR1 is MNHNY and CDR2 SVGAGI (reference sequence).

There are many counts of this clonotype. J is TRBJ2-2 and V is TRBV11-2; a possible D gene is TRBD1 (6 bases). V was trimmed by 1 base and J by 4 bases, leaving 13 bases between them. The length of the CDR3 is 16 residues. Germline CDR1 SGHAT, CDR2 FQNNGV. The CDR3 nucleotides are TGTGCCAGCAGCTTAGGAGGCAGGGGCGCCACCGGGGAGCTGTTTTTT. Translating gives CASSLGGRGATGELFF.

This clonotype was recorded at least ten times. The chain employs TRBV29-1 and TRBJ2-3; D is unclear. The germline gives CDR1 SQVTM, CDR2 ANQGSEA. CDR3 length equals 14 residues. V was pared by 6 bases and J by 4 bases, with 17 bases between. The CDR3 nucleotides are TGCAGCGTCGTCCCAAGGGTGGTCTCAGATACGCAGTATTTT. Protein sequence: CSVVPRVVSDTQYF.

CDR3 sequence: CASSQGGISSYNEQFF. The CDR3 DNA reads TGCGCCAGCAGCCAAGGAGGGATTAGCTCCTACAATGAGCAGTTCTTC. V usage is TRBV4-1 and J usage is TRBJ2-1, with D possibly being TRBD2 (5 bases). From germline, CDR1 is MGHRA and CDR2 YSYEKL. Trimming shortened V by 1 base and J by 0 bases, and 10 bases separated the two germline ends. This CDR3 has 16 amino acids.

This chain connects TRBV7-2 to TRBJ1-3, with D unresolved. V was clipped by 6 bases and J by 3 bases, with 9 bases between them. The CDR3 length is 13 residues. Per germline, CDR1 SGHTA and CDR2 FQGNSA. In nucleotides, the CDR3 is TGTGCCAGCAGGTCCCGTAATGGAAACACCATATATTTT. Its translation is CASRSRNGNTIYF.

The gene calls are TRBV5-6 and TRBJ2-3; 8 positions agree with TRBD1. The CDR3 covers 13 residues. V shed 5 bases and J 5 bases; nucleotides not matched to a gene: 4. Germline V gene lookup returns CDR1 SGHDT and CDR2 YYEEEE. The CDR3 reads CASRRQGIDTQYF. Here the CDR3 DNA reads TGTGCCAGCAGGAGACAGGGGATAGATACGCAGTATTTT.

Only a few counts were recorded for this clonotype. The V gene is TRBV7-2, the J gene TRBJ2-7; the match to TRBD2 covers 10 bases. The length of the CDR3 is 16 residues. Trimming removed 1 base from V and 4 bases from J; junction bases left unmatched: 7. Germline CDR1 SGHTA, CDR2 FQGNSA. CDR3 loop: CASSLGEAGGPYEQYF. In DNA, the CDR3 is TGTGCCAGCAGCTTAGGAGAAGCGGGGGGGCCGTACGAGCAGTACTTC.

This clonotype was seen only a few times. The chain is built from TRBV5-8 and TRBJ2-7; weak D call: TRBD1 (6 bases). This CDR3 is 17 amino acids long. Germline values: CDR1 SGHTS, CDR2 YDEGEE. Trimming removed 0 bases from V and 0 bases from J, with 16 bases in between. Here the CDR3 reads CASSLEVLGHSSYEQYF. DNA of the CDR3: TGTGCCAGCAGCTTGGAAGTCTTGGGACACAGCTCCTACGAGCAGTACTTC.

This clonotype was detected ten times or more. The chain is built from TRBV29-1 and TRBJ2-1; 8 nucleotides align to TRBD2. Germline V gene data show CDR1 as SQVTM and CDR2 as ANQGSEA. There are 16 residues in the CDR3. After removal of 4 bases from V and 1 base from J, the junction contained 9 bases not matched to a gene. The CDR3 coding sequence is TGCAGCGTTGTAGGAGCGGGAGAATCTTCCTACAATGAGCAGTTCTTC. Protein product: CSVVGAGESSYNEQFF.

This clonotype was observed many times. The chain is built from TRBV7-8 and TRBJ1-5; 10 bases align to TRBD1. CDR1 SGHVS and CDR2 FQNEAQ come from the germline V gene. J lost 4 bases, V lost 4 bases, and 4 bases had no gene match. The CDR3 covers 15 residues. The CDR3: CASSSSDRGNQPQHF. Written as DNA, the CDR3 is TGTGCCAGCAGCTCGTCGGACAGGGGGAATCAGCCCCAGCATTTT.

The chain links TRBV20-1 to TRBJ1-6; the D gene is possibly TRBD1 (6 bases). Between the trimmed V and J ends, which lost 4 bases and 5 bases, there was a span of 15 bases. The CDR3 covers 15 residues. From germline, CDR1 is DFQATT and CDR2 SNEGSKA (reference sequence). The CDR3, as DNA: TGCAGTGCTAAGGACAGACGATATAATAATTCACCCCTCCACTTT. Its protein product is CSAKDRRYNNSPLHF.

The chain couples TRBV5-1 to TRBJ2-2; the match to TRBD1 covers 7 bases. The CDR3 is 14 residues long. J was trimmed by 2 bases and V by 7 bases; bases with no gene match: 5. The germline gives CDR1 SGHRS, CDR2 YFSETQ. In DNA, the CDR3 is TGCGCCAGCCAACGGGACAGCAACACCGGGGAGCTGTTTTTT. It translates to CASQRDSNTGELFF.

V is TRBV30 and J is TRBJ2-7; maybe TRBD1 (6 bases). The CDR3 consists of 15 residues. V dropped 4 bases and J dropped 2 bases, with 18 bases sitting between them. CDR1 is GTSNPN and CDR2 is SVGIG in the germline V gene (reference sequence). The CDR3 nucleotides read TGTGCCTGGACCCACGGGCAGGGGAGAACCTACGAGCAGTACTTC. This codes for CAWTHGQGRTYEQYF.

At least ten counts were recorded for this clonotype. The chain combines TRBV27 with TRBJ1-3, with D possibly matching TRBD1 (5 bases). From germline, CDR1 is MNHEY and CDR2 SMNVEV (reference sequence). The ends were cut back, 11 bases at V and 2 bases at J, with 16 bases in the middle. This CDR3 contains 14 residues. The CDR3 sequence: CAHLGEMAGNTIYF. The DNA of the CDR3 is TGTGCCCACTTGGGGGAAATGGCTGGAAACACCATATATTTT.

This clonotype was recorded a few times. The chain couples TRBV5-1 to TRBJ1-1; D gene ambiguous. With 0 bases removed from V and 2 bases from J, the gap between germline ends came to 11 bases. The CDR3 is made up of 15 amino acids. Germline-derived CDR1 and CDR2 are SGHRS and YFSETQ. In nucleotides, the CDR3 is TGCGCCAGCAGCTTGGGGGCCGTTGCCAACACTGAAGCTTTCTTT. This translates into CASSLGAVANTEAFF. Together with reference TRBV5-1 and TRBJ1-1, the CDR3 gives the full variable domain: KAGVTQTPRYLIKTRGQQVTLSCSPISGHRSVSWYQQTPGQGLQFLFEYFSETQRNKGNFPGRFSGRQFSNSRSEMNVSTLELGDSALYLCASSLGAVANTEAFFGQGTRLTVV.